These T cell receptor beta chains were read from a single sample in a study of blood T cells in healthy people across ages. TCRdb ran MiXCR on the 5' RACE reads and lists one entry per CDR3 protein. Among more than 1,400,000 distinct CDR3 sequences, 42% were seen once, and the ten largest hold approximately 7.9%. Material: blood. The receptors stem from a woman between 18 and 29 years old in good health. CDR3s include the opening cysteine and the closing phenylalanine or tryptophan.

>TRBV27
CASSPGTGLTEAFF
>TRBV20-1
CSAREGGANSPLHF
>TRBV16
CASSSPDPGAGGYTF
>TRBV13
CASSLFYAGGTEAFF
>TRBV20-1
CSANGRADYNEQFF
>TRBV25-1
CASRAPGNGQPQHF
>TRBV5-1
CASSLGGQRDEQYF
>TRBV6-5
CASSYSGGAPASNQPQHF
>TRBV15
CATSRATGGNSGANVLTF
>TRBV7-6
CASSLAASGTSNEQFF
>TRBV4-1
CASSQDPSGGIADTQYF
>TRBV28
CASSLPSSIPLHF
>TRBV5-1
CASSFGLAGEMSTDTQYF
>TRBV9
CASSVASGQVLEQFF
>TRBV5-8
CASSLDVGTGSNQPQHF
>TRBV3-1
CASSQGTCVEQFF
>TRBV2
CASTLELMDNEQYF
>TRBV6-6
CASSSPGSGYTF
>TRBV20-1
CSASPRDRESLPYEQYF
>TRBV6-1
CASSDKGLAGEEDTQYF
>TRBV20-1
CSVKAGARTDTQYF
>TRBV7-6
CASSPSQGLNYGYTF
>TRBV4-1
CASSQEGAESNYGYTF
>TRBV6-5
CASSIGGGDEQFF
>TRBV4-1
CASTSPGVASFYGYTF
>TRBV4-1
CASSQVGVETQFF
>TRBV20-1
CSAPSGIIGSTQYF
>TRBV7-7
CASSRDQYNEQFF
>TRBV10-3
CAIRAGLANNEQYF
>TRBV28
CASSFGQRIHF
>TRBV7-2
CASSFSGGPWDEQFF
>TRBV20-1
CSAERTGDYEQYF
>TRBV9
CACSVGVRPLTDTQYF
>TRBV9
CASSGNLGARRGYTF
>TRBV29-1
CSASSGEQYF
>TRBV20-1
CSARGGGGVFSTDTQYF
>TRBV5-1
CASREAQDTQYF
>TRBV18
CASSIGLALSPGELFF
>TRBV20-1
CSAFDLRGLYEQYF
>TRBV21-1
CASSKQLGVGLWEADTQYF
>TRBV6-2/TRBV6-3
CASSYSSWQPQHF
>TRBV4-1
CASSQDSAGDYNEQFF
>TRBV5-4
CASSTLDSLGETQYF
>TRBV12-3/TRBV12-4
CASSLLDSYGYTF
>TRBV6-5
CARSFSAPGLSDYGYTF